This T cell receptor beta chain stems from a study of T cell changes during pregnancy in multiple sclerosis. The repertoire was sequenced with immunoSEQ multiplex PCR; TCRdb's copy has only in-frame clones and lacks some. The repertoire holds 74,000 or so clones, around nine tenths seen once, with roughly 0.21% in the top ten. The CDR3 totals 11 residues. J gave up 6 bases and V 9 bases, and 2 bases lay outside the gene matches. Germline CDR1 is MNHEY and CDR2 is SMNVEV (reference sequence). The sample in question was CD4+ T cells from peripheral blood mononuclear cells, obtained before pregnancy. The receptor was derived from a female donor with multiple sclerosis, enrolled in a pregnancy study. The rearrangement links TRBV27 to TRBJ2-3; TRBD1 matches 8 bases. CDR3 region: CASRTGDTQYF. The DNA of the CDR3 is TGTGCCAGTCGGACAGGGGATACGCAGTATTTT.